Listed below are T cell receptor beta chains from one sample, sequenced in a study of CXCR3-negative and CXCR3-positive naive CD8 T cells. After re-calling the 5' RACE reads, TCRdb lists one entry per CDR3 protein, DNA absent. The sample's table shows around 63,000 distinct CDR3 sequences. The specimen sequenced was naive CXCR3+ CD8+ T cells from blood. Source of these receptors: a human donor in good health. Some clones in this sample may be carry-over from other donors' samples. Each CDR3 is given with its conserved first and last residue.

v_call: TRBV13
j_call: TRBJ2-7
cdr3_length: 15
cdr3_aa: CASSSRGTGLDEQYF

v_call: TRBV20-1
j_call: TRBJ1-5
cdr3_length: 15
cdr3_aa: CSARSGEAGSQPQHF

v_call: TRBV30
j_call: TRBJ1-1
cdr3_length: 20
cdr3_aa: CAWTFSGPTGGEEWNTEAFF

v_call: TRBV7-6
j_call: TRBJ2-7
cdr3_length: 15
cdr3_aa: CASRSGQGLSYEQYF

v_call: TRBV28
j_call: TRBJ2-1
cdr3_length: 15
cdr3_aa: CASTPLAINYNEQFF

v_call: TRBV12-3/TRBV12-4
j_call: TRBJ2-7
cdr3_length: 14
cdr3_aa: CASSWTGQTYEQYF

v_call: TRBV12-3/TRBV12-4
j_call: TRBJ2-1
cdr3_length: 15
cdr3_aa: CASSPLPGGYNEQFF

v_call: TRBV7-9
j_call: TRBJ2-6
cdr3_length: 13
cdr3_aa: CASSEPGRNVLTF

v_call: TRBV11-2
j_call: TRBJ2-1
cdr3_length: 15
cdr3_aa: CASSSTPGVYNEQFF

v_call: TRBV13
j_call: TRBJ2-7
cdr3_length: 13
cdr3_aa: CASSLEQSYEQYF